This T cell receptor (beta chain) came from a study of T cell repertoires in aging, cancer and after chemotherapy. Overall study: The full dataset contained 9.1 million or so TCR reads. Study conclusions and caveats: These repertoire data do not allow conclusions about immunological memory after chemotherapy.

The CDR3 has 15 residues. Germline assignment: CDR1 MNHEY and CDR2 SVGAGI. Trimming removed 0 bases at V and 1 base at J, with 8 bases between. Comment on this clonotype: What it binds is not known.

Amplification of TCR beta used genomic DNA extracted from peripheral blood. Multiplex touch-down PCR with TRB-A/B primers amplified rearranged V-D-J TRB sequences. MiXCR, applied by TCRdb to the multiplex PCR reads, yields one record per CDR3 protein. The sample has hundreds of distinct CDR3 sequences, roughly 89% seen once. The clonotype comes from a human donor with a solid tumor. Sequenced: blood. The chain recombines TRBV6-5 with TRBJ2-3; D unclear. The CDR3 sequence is CASSYSSGGTDTQYF. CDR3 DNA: TGTGCCAGCAGTTACTCGAGTGGAGGCACAGATACGCAGTATTTT.